This paragraph covers one T cell receptor (beta chain) sequence. The data stem from a study of tumor-infiltrating lymphocytes in localized non-small cell lung cancer. Measured with immunoSEQ multiplex PCR; TCRdb has only the in-frame clones, and not every one. The sample includes over 7,000 clones, 70% to 80% of them seen just once. Losses at the gene ends were 5 bases for V and 6 bases for J; bases not matched to a gene: 9. CDR3 length: 16 amino acids. Looked up from germline, CDR1 is SNHLY and CDR2 is FYNNEI. The TCR comes from a human donor with non-small cell lung cancer. The specimen sequenced was uninvolved lung tissue not adjacent to the tumor. J is TRBJ2-1 and V is TRBV2; TRBD2 matches 11 bases. CDR3 amino acids: CASSLERLAGPNEQFF. CDR3 DNA: TGTGCCAGCAGTCTCGAAAGACTAGCGGGACCCAATGAGCAGTTCTTC.